This TCR beta chain was obtained from a study of T cells in Graves' hyperthyroidism and ophthalmopathy (dated by TCRdb to the late 2010s). In terms of the full investigation: To identify distinguishing TCR V-J signatures, a discovery cohort of 95 to 100 patients was used, comprising 43 with Graves' ophthalmopathy and some 60 with stable Graves' hyperthyroidism. An independent validation cohort of 18 to 20 hyperthyroidism patients and about 16 patients who later progressed to ophthalmopathy tested prospective prediction of ophthalmopathy. The 85 to 100 discovery patients were divided at random into training and test sets in a 7:3 ratio. The study also compared thyroid tissue and blood T-cell repertoires from roughly six Graves' hyperthyroidism patients. Once sampling was done, hyperthyroidism patients were given methimazole at a starting dose of 30 mg daily, whereas ophthalmopathy patients were given high-dose intravenous methylprednisolone. The paper describes TCR Vbeta CDR3 sequencing of 135 peripheral blood samples, made up of 43 ophthalmopathy patients, 70 to 75 hyperthyroidism patients and some 17 progressor patients.

Results the study describes overall, beyond this receptor: Sample size was not statistically predetermined, and investigators were not blinded to group allocation. In validation, progression to ophthalmopathy was predicted by the model with 70% to 71% sensitivity and around 75% specificity, a median of approximately 6.5 months before onset. Most expanded thyroid clonotypes (frequency above 0.001) were also found in blood, which suggests that blood repertoires may mirror thyroid immune responses. Ophthalmopathy was separated from stable hyperthyroidism by a 13 V-J signature model, with around 90% sensitivity and approximately 84% specificity obtained in cross-validation and 80%/75% obtained in testing.

Sequences SGHVT (CDR1) and SQSDAQ (CDR2) are obtained from the germline V gene. The CDR3 runs 15 amino acids, cysteine and phenylalanine included. Only the CDR3 DNA is retained, 45 bases long and in frame from the first base. V loses 7 bases, J loses 11 bases, and the germline ends lie 24 bases apart. The study excluded patients with uncontrolled infections, other autoimmune diseases, pregnancy or lactation. Diagnoses were established on the basis of clinical symptoms, serum thyroxine and TRAb, thyroid ultrasound, and orbital computed tomography. Total RNA was extracted with Trizol reagent, and quality was checked on an Agilent 2100 Bioanalyzer. Amplification of TCR beta CDR3 regions was carried out from RNA transcripts. The first round of RT-PCR for the TCR CDR3 was performed with the HTBI primer set and the Qiagen OneStep RT-PCR kit. Libraries were constructed in a second round of multiplex PCR, after which size selection and purification were carried out. Paired-end sequencing of the libraries was performed with 100 bp reads on an Illumina HiSeq2000. The study's own analysis went as follows. SOAPnuke was used to process the raw data, with reads discarded if the reads contained adapters or uncalled bases, had a mean Phred below 15, or lacked an exact constant-primer or identifier match. COPE v1.2.5 was used to merge high-quality paired reads, and clonotypes were defined as unique nucleotide sequences. MiTCR v1.1 was used to align the clonotypes against IMGT TRBV, TRBD and TRBJ reference segments. The analysis included only V-J combinations with a frequency above 0.0001, which together covered around 99% of the repertoires. The TCS score was defined as F50 (clonal expansion) divided by E x V (chaos), with BLOSUM62-based TCRdist calculated between CDR3 peptides within each V-J. Welch's t-statistics and random forest reduced around 510 V-J features to about 13, which were used in a naive Bayes classifier (R e1071). Thyroid-blood repertoire similarity was quantified with the Morisita-Horn index. Through fastp at Q25 and MiXCR, TCRdb rebuilt clones from the public reads, retaining in-frame beta chains. Entries that share a CDR3 protein sequence are merged under the most common genes and DNA. The V and J calls shown here were made by TCRdb, not taken from the authors' results. Present in this sample are roughly 500,000 distinct CDR3 sequences, 35% to 50% of which were seen just once. The ten top clones hold roughly 45% of the sample.

Comment on this clonotype: Its antigen has not been determined. Nothing much larger sits one base from this clone, and base qualities are not available.

Sequencing was performed on peripheral blood or thyroid tissue (not recorded which). The receptor was isolated from an adult woman with Graves' disease, either hyperthyroidism or ophthalmopathy (not recorded which). The rearranged segments are TRBV7-4 and TRBJ1-5; TRBD1 could be the D gene, as 5 bases match. The DNA is TGTGCCAGCATACGGGCGGCGGATCGCTCAGGGTCCCAGCATTTT. Translated, it reads CASIRAADRSGSQHF.